What follows are 17 T cell receptor beta chains derived from one specimen sequenced in a study of response to subunit inactivated influenza vaccine. Each CDR3 protein gets one entry after TCRdb re-called the RT-PCR reads with MiXCR. Among more than 450,000 distinct CDR3 sequences, about an eighth were seen once, and the ten largest hold roughly 10%. Sequenced here: PBMCs from blood, sampled on the day of vaccination. The receptors originated from a man aged 50-59 years who received an inactivated influenza vaccine.

The chain recombines TRBV11-2 with TRBJ2-5; 7 nucleotides agree with TRBD1. The CDR3 runs 15 residues. J was trimmed by 5 bases and V by 1 base; bases with no gene match: 7. Germline CDR1 SGHAT, CDR2 FQNNGV. CDR3 region: CASSLAGGRGETQYF. Here the CDR3 DNA reads TGTGCCAGCAGCTTAGCTGGGGGCAGGGGGGAGACCCAGTACTTC.

This chain joins TRBV21-1 and TRBJ2-7; the D call in the table, TRBD1, was not verified against the DNA. TRBV21-1 is annotated as a pseudogene. The CDR3 runs 16 residues. The CDR3 bases are TGTGCCAGCAGCGCACGTACAGGAGGAGTGGGCTACGAGCAGTACTTC. Translating it yields CASSARTGGVGYEQYF.

This clonotype was observed a few times. The genes are TRBV28 and TRBJ2-5, with 8 bases fitting TRBD1. Germline V gene lookup returns CDR1 MDHEN and CDR2 SYDVKM. The CDR3 runs to 14 residues. V dropped 6 bases and J dropped 3; count of bases not matched to a gene: 6. The CDR3 region is CASRSQGAKETQYF. DNA of the CDR3: TGTGCCAGCAGGAGCCAGGGGGCTAAAGAGACCCAGTACTTC.

This clonotype was observed a handful of times. The chain links TRBV2 to TRBJ2-2; tentative D call: TRBD2 (5 bases). The germline CDR1 and CDR2 sequences are SNHLY and FYNNEI. Trimming removed 6 bases from V and 6 bases from J, with 17 bases in between. This CDR3 region has 15 residues. CDR3: CASRLRAVGAGELFF. CDR3 nucleotide sequence: TGTGCCAGCAGACTAAGGGCAGTGGGAGCCGGGGAGCTGTTTTTT.

This clonotype was detected ten times or more. The V call is TRBV12-3 or TRBV12-4, the J call TRBJ1-2; D perhaps matches TRBD1 (5 bases). CDR3 length: 13 amino acids. V lost 5 bases and J lost 2, with 9 bases in between. In nucleotides, the CDR3 is TGTGCCAGCAGTCCTCAGGGAAACTATGGCTACACCTTC. Its protein product is CASSPQGNYGYTF.

This clonotype appeared many times. CDR3 sequence (DNA): TGTGCCAGCAGCTTGGTGGGACAGACCTACTACAATGAGCAGTTCTTC. Translated: CASSLVGQTYYNEQFF. This chain joins TRBV5-5 and TRBJ2-1, with 7 bases matching TRBD1. The CDR3 covers 16 residues. Trimming removed 0 bases from V and 3 bases from J; junction bases left unmatched: 6. Germline CDR1 is SGHKS and CDR2 is YYEKEE (reference sequence). Combining the CDR3 with reference TRBV5-5 and TRBJ2-1 gives the whole variable domain DAGVTQSPTHLIKTRGQQVTLRCSPISGHKSVSWYQQVLGQGPQFIFQYYEKEERGRGNFPDRFSARQFPNYSSELNVNALLLGDSALYLCASSLVGQTYYNEQFFGPGTRLTVL.

V and J are TRBV6-5 and TRBJ2-7, with no clear D. Germline assignment: CDR1 MNHEY and CDR2 SVGAGI. V dropped 2 bases and J dropped 0 bases, with 11 bases sitting between them. This CDR3 region has 15 residues. The CDR3 here is CASSYRAVSSYEQYF. Written as DNA, the CDR3 is TGTGCCAGCAGTTACAGGGCGGTAAGCTCCTACGAGCAGTACTTC.

This clonotype was observed many times. The rearrangement links TRBV10-2 to TRBJ2-2; D assignment may be TRBD1 or TRBD2 (5 bases each). The V and J ends lost 3 bases and 11 bases respectively, with 16 bases between them. The CDR3 is 14 residues long. Germline values: CDR1 WSHSY, CDR2 SAAADI. CDR3 in amino acids: CASSDQHRGRELFF. The CDR3 DNA is TGCGCCAGCAGTGATCAGCACCGGGGACGAGAGCTGTTTTTT.

This chain uses TRBV6-5 with TRBJ2-3; no firm D call. V was cut by 0 bases and J by 3 bases, with 7 bases left in between. The CDR3 sequence is 14 residues long. Germline CDR1 reads MNHEY; CDR2 reads SVGAGI. The CDR3 is CASSYSGYTDTQYF. As DNA, the CDR3 is TGTGCCAGCAGTTACTCCGGTTATACAGATACGCAGTATTTT.

The V and J genes are TRBV20-1 and TRBJ2-1, with D tentatively TRBD1 (6 bases). The CDR3 is made up of 14 amino acids. Germline CDR1 is DFQATT and CDR2 is SNEGSKA (reference sequence). V dropped 5 bases and J dropped 1 base, with 12 bases sitting between them. The CDR3 bases are TGCAGTGCTCCAGGGGATAAATCCTACAATGAGCAGTTCTTC. Amino acid sequence: CSAPGDKSYNEQFF.

The sample holds many counts of this clonotype. The rearrangement joins TRBV9 to TRBJ2-2, with 7 bases matching TRBD2. V lost 2 bases, J lost 5 bases, and 9 bases stayed unmatched. Germline CDR1 and CDR2: SGDLS and YYNGEE. The CDR3 runs 16 residues. The CDR3 DNA sequence: TGTGCCAGCAGCGTGGGCGGGAGTAGACGTACCGGGGAGCTGTTTTTT. As protein: CASSVGGSRRTGELFF.

The chain combines TRBV9 with TRBJ2-2; 8 bases are a match to TRBD2. V was pared by 0 bases and J by 5 bases, with 9 bases of the junction left unmatched. This CDR3 comprises 17 residues. Germline V gene sequence: CDR1 SGDLS, CDR2 YYNGEE. The DNA for the CDR3 is TGTGCCAGCAGCGTAGTCGCGGGGGGCGCAAATACCGGGGAGCTGTTTTTT. This codes for CASSVVAGGANTGELFF.

V gene TRBV29-1 combines with J gene TRBJ2-2, with a possible D match to TRBD1 (5 bases). Per the germline V gene, CDR1 is SQVTM and CDR2 is ANQGSEA. V lost 0 bases to trimming and J lost 4 bases, with 9 bases between them. The CDR3 length is 14 residues. CDR3 loop: CSVEDPRGTGELFF. DNA for the CDR3: TGCAGCGTTGAAGATCCTAGGGGCACCGGGGAGCTGTTTTTT.

This clonotype appeared a few times. V usage is TRBV28 and J usage is TRBJ2-1; a possible D gene is TRBD2 (6 bases). From germline, CDR1 is MDHEN and CDR2 SYDVKM. V shed 6 bases and J shed 11 bases, with 26 bases lying between them. The CDR3 has 16 amino acids. As DNA, the CDR3 is TGTGCCAGCAGCCCCTCCAATGGCGGGCTGGGGGGAAAGCAGTTCTTC. Translation gives CASSPSNGGLGGKQFF.

In its sample, this clonotype was seen a few times. This chain connects TRBV12-3 or TRBV12-4 to TRBJ2-2; D not certain. V lost 7 bases and J 2 bases, leaving 11 bases between the germline ends. The CDR3 is 14 residues long. CDR3 protein: CASKAGPNTGELFF. CDR3 nucleotides: TGTGCCAGCAAGGCAGGACCTAACACCGGGGAGCTGTTTTTT.

As concerns this clonotype: Compared with germline, one end of the junction differs, possibly owing to a read error. The J gene is TRBJ1-2, the V gene TRBV7-2, with D perhaps matching TRBD1 (5 bases). The CDR3 is 14 residues long. Per the germline V gene, CDR1 is SGHTA and CDR2 is FQGNSA. CDR3 DNA: TGTGCCAGCAGCCTAGCCAGGGAAAACTATGGCTACACCTTC. Protein sequence: CASSLARENYGYTF.

This clonotype has just a few counts. The chain carries TRBV4-3 and TRBJ1-2; the D is unclear. The germline V gene encodes CDR1 LGHNA and CDR2 YSLEER. The V end lost 1 base, the J end lost 8 bases, and 17 bases lay between the germline ends. The CDR3 runs 15 residues. The CDR3 spells CASSQGTLRGRGYTF. CDR3 DNA sequence: TGCGCCAGCAGCCAAGGGACCCTCCGGGGAAGGGGCTACACCTTC.